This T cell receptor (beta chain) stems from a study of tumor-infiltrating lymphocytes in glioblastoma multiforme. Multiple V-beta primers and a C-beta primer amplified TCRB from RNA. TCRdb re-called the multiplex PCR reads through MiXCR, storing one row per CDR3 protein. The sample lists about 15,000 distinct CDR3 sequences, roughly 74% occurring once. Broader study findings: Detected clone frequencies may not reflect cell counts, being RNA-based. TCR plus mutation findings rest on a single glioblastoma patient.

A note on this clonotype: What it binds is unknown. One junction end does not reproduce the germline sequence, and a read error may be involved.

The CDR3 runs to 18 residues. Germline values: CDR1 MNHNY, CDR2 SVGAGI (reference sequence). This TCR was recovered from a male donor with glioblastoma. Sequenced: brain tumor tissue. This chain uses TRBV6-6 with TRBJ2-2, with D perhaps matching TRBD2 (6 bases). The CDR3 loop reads CANSYWGIRRERIGELFF. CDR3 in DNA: TGTGCCAACAGTTACTGGGGGATTAGACGGGAGCGAATCGGGGAGCTGTTTTTT.